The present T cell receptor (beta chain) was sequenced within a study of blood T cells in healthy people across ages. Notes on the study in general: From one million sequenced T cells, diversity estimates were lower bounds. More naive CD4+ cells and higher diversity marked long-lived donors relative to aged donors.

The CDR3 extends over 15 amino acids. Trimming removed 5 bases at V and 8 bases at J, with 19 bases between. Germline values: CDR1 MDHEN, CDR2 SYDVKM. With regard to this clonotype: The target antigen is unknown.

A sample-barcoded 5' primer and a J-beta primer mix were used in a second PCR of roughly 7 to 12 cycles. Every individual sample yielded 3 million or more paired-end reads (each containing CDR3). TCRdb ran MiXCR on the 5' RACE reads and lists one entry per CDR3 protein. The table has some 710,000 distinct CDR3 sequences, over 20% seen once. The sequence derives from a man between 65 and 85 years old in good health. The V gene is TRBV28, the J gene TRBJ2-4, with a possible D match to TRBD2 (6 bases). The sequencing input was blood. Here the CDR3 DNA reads TGTGCCAGCAGTCCTCCGGGACTGCGAGGTTACATTCAGTACTTC. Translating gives CASSPPGLRGYIQYF.